Listed here are 18 T cell receptor beta chains from one sample, sequenced in a study of cytomegalovirus exposure and HLA in healthy donors. The PCR contained 60 Vbeta and 13 Jbeta primers. Here immunoSEQ multiplex PCR was the method, and the copy in TCRdb shows in-frame clones only, minus some. This table has around 170,000 clones, approximately 80% appearing once. Sequenced material: PBMCs. The receptors stem from a man between 18 and 35 years old in good health and CMV-seronegative.

The chain carries TRBV4-1 and TRBJ2-5, with D perhaps matching TRBD2 (6 bases). CDR1 is MGHRA, CDR2 YSYEKL, per germline. Trimming pared 0 bases from V and 5 bases from J, leaving 13 bases between. CDR3 size: 15 residues. The CDR3 nucleotides are TGCGCCAGCAGCCAAGATCGGGCGGGGATGGAGACCCAGTACTTC. This codes for CASSQDRAGMETQYF.

This chain links TRBV30 with TRBJ2-3; tentatively, D is TRBD2 (5 bases). The CDR3 length is 12 residues. The V gene's germline CDR1 is GTSNPN and CDR2 SVGIG (reference sequence). Between the trimmed V and J ends, which lost 1 base and 8 bases, there was a span of 10 bases. The CDR3 here is CAWSAVAGTQYF. The CDR3, as DNA: TGTGCCTGGAGTGCAGTTGCGGGTACGCAGTATTTT.

The rearrangement joins TRBV10-2 to TRBJ1-3; TRBD1 is a possible D gene (6 bases). The CDR3 contains 15 residues. Germline CDR1 WSHSY, CDR2 SAAADI. V shed 7 bases and J shed 1 base, with 14 bases lying between them. The chain's CDR3 is CASTERGLSGNTIYF. DNA of the CDR3: TGCGCCAGCACGGAGCGGGGGCTTTCTGGAAACACCATATATTTT.

The rearrangement links TRBV29-1 to TRBJ1-1; 8 bases align to TRBD1. This CDR3 is 14 amino acids long. CDR1 and CDR2 from the germline V gene are SQVTM and ANQGSEA. The V gene end was trimmed by 6 bases and the J gene end by 4 bases; junction bases not matched to a gene: 10. DNA for the CDR3: TGCAGCGTAGCCCTCGACAGGGGCGGCACTGAAGCTTTCTTT. Residues: CSVALDRGGTEAFF.

The chain couples TRBV7-9 to TRBJ1-2; 9 positions match TRBD1. Trimming removed 0 bases from V and 7 bases from J; junction bases left unmatched: 6. The CDR3 covers 15 residues. In germline, CDR1 is SEHNR, CDR2 FQNEAQ (reference sequence). The DNA for the CDR3 is TGTGCCAGCAGCTTAGCGACGGGACAGGGCGGTGGCTACACCTTC. This codes for CASSLATGQGGGYTF.

J is TRBJ1-6 and V is TRBV20-1, with D uncertain. CDR1 DFQATT and CDR2 SNEGSKA come from the germline V gene (reference sequence). The V end was cut by 7 bases, the J end by 14 bases, with 15 bases between. The length of the CDR3 is 11 residues. CDR3 nucleotides: TGCAGTGTCCCCACTGGGCCGGCCCTCCACTTT. Its translation is CSVPTGPALHF.

Turning to this clone: Within the sample, other DNA sequences also encode this same CDR3. The chain recombines TRBV5-1 with TRBJ2-5, with 12 bases aligning to TRBD2. CDR3 length: 15 amino acids. J gave up 2 bases and V 2 bases, and 1 base lay outside the gene matches. The V gene's germline CDR1 is SGHRS and CDR2 YFSETQ. In DNA form, the CDR3 reads TGCGCCAGCAGCTTCGGGACTAGCGGGCAAGAGACCCAGTACTTC. Translation gives CASSFGTSGQETQYF.

The genes are TRBV15 and TRBJ2-2; no definite D call. There are 12 residues in the CDR3. With 4 bases removed from V and 8 bases from J, the gap between germline ends came to 8 bases. The germline CDR1 and CDR2 sequences are LNHNV and YYDKDF (reference sequence). CDR3 nucleotide sequence: TGTGCCACCAGCACGCGTGTGGGGGAGCTGTTTTTT. This translates into CATSTRVGELFF.

This clone was recorded only once. J is TRBJ2-1 and V is TRBV2; 12 positions match TRBD2. Germline V gene data show CDR1 as SNHLY and CDR2 as FYNNEI. The CDR3 extends over 17 amino acids. Trimming removed 5 bases from V and 4 bases from J; junction bases left unmatched: 9. CDR3 coding DNA: TGTGCCAGCAGTAGGACTAGCGGGACACTAACATACAATGAGCAGTTCTTC. Its translation: CASSRTSGTLTYNEQFF.

V is TRBV2 and J is TRBJ1-1; 8 bases are shared with TRBD1. J lost 5 bases, V lost 6 bases, and 8 bases had no gene match. Germline V gene data show CDR1 as SNHLY and CDR2 as FYNNEI. This CDR3 is built from 14 residues. CDR3 loop: CASSRGQGGTEAFF. In nucleotides, the CDR3 is TGTGCCAGCAGCCGAGGACAGGGTGGAACTGAAGCTTTCTTT.

This clone was detected only a few times. CDR3 sequence (DNA): TGTGCCACCAGCAGCCGGGACTACTCGTACGAGCAGTACTTC. It codes for CATSSRDYSYEQYF. The gene calls are TRBV15 and TRBJ2-7; TRBD2 aligns across 7 bases. The V gene's germline CDR1 is LNHNV and CDR2 YYDKDF (reference sequence). This CDR3 is 14 amino acids long. V was pared by 3 bases and J by 4 bases, with 6 bases of the junction left unmatched.

V gene TRBV27 combines with J gene TRBJ2-1, with 8 bases identical to TRBD2. Germline CDR1 and CDR2: MNHEY and SMNVEV (reference sequence). The CDR3 sequence is 16 residues long. The V and J ends lost 5 bases and 0 bases, in that order; junction bases with no gene match: 6. Here the CDR3 reads CASSPPGRASYNEQFF. For the CDR3, the DNA is TGTGCCAGCAGTCCCCCCGGGAGGGCCTCCTACAATGAGCAGTTCTTC.

The chain is built from TRBV5-1 and TRBJ2-5, with no clear D. Looked up from germline, CDR1 is SGHRS and CDR2 is YFSETQ. The V end was cut by 4 bases, the J end by 5 bases, with 18 bases between. The CDR3 runs 15 residues. The CDR3 DNA reads as TGCGCCAGCAGCCCAATGGTCGGGTCCGGGGAGACCCAGTACTTC. This sequence encodes CASSPMVGSGETQYF.

The genes are TRBV28 and TRBJ2-2; the D gene is possibly TRBD1 (6 bases). CDR3 size: 16 residues. The V gene's germline CDR1 is MDHEN and CDR2 SYDVKM. V was trimmed by 11 bases and J by 2 bases, leaving 21 bases between them. The CDR3 nucleotides read TGTGCCTCCTATAATGGACAGCTAACTAACACCGGGGAGCTGTTTTTT. This gives the protein CASYNGQLTNTGELFF.

The V gene is TRBV5-8, the J gene TRBJ2-5; D gene uncertain. This CDR3 comprises 14 residues. Germline-derived CDR1 and CDR2 are SGHTS and YDEGEE. Deletions cut 4 bases from V and 4 bases from J, with 14 bases between. DNA of the CDR3: TGTGCCAGCAGCCTGCACGAAGCCCCAGAGACCCAGTACTTC. It translates to CASSLHEAPETQYF.

The chain carries TRBV4-1 and TRBJ1-1; 7 nucleotides align to TRBD1. CDR1 is MGHRA and CDR2 is YSYEKL in the germline V gene. CDR3 length equals 16 residues. The V and J ends lost 3 bases and 3 bases, in that order; junction bases with no gene match: 10. The CDR3 DNA sequence: TGCGCCAGCAGCCAGTTACCAGGGGGTTCCGACACTGAAGCTTTCTTT. It yields the protein CASSQLPGGSDTEAFF.

This clone appeared a few times. The V and J genes are TRBV7-2 and TRBJ1-2; 9 nucleotides agree with TRBD1. The V gene end was trimmed by 6 bases and the J gene end by 4 bases; junction bases not matched to a gene: 9. CDR3 length equals 15 residues. Germline V gives CDR1 SGHTA, CDR2 FQGNSA. The chain's CDR3 is CASRPGTGSGYGYTF. The CDR3, as DNA: TGTGCCAGCAGGCCCGGGACAGGGTCGGGCTATGGCTACACCTTC.

This CDR3 is CASSPNRRDRDNSPLHF. The CDR3 coding sequence is TGCGCCAGCAGCCCGAACCGCCGGGACAGAGATAATTCACCCCTCCACTTT. The rearrangement links TRBV5-1 to TRBJ1-6; 7 bases match TRBD1. In germline, CDR1 is SGHRS, CDR2 YFSETQ. V gave up 4 bases and J gave up 5 bases; unmatched junction bases: 12. This CDR3 spans 17 amino acids.